Listed here is a single T cell receptor (beta chain). This record belongs to a study of HIV-infected patients and healthy controls. The V gene end was trimmed by 0 bases and the J gene end by 2 bases; junction bases not matched to a gene: 6. CDR3 length equals 15 residues. Looked up from germline, CDR1 is DFQATT and CDR2 is SNEGSKA (reference sequence). TCRdb independently ran MiXCR on the 5' RACE reads; one entry per CDR3 protein. The sample includes 55,000 to 70,000 distinct CDR3 sequences, around 21% of them seen just once. Sequenced sample: CD4+ T cells from blood. The sequence came from a human donor in good health. This chain uses TRBV20-1 with TRBJ2-7, with 8 bases aligning to TRBD1. This CDR3 is CSAREPRTGTYEQYF. DNA of the CDR3: TGCAGTGCTAGAGAACCACGGACAGGGACCTACGAGCAGTACTTC.